This TCR beta chain was identified during a study of CD8+ T cells in alopecia areata. Overall study context: Scalp area affected, as a percentage, set the severity score of treated patients. Study-level results: Scalp and blood retained many expanded lesional clones during tofacitinib.

The V and J ends lost 5 bases and 1 base, in that order; junction bases with no gene match: 4. The CDR3 spans 15 residues. Germline V gene data show CDR1 as SGHTA and CDR2 as FQGNSA. Stated treatment: oral pan-JAK inhibitor, 5-10 mg twice daily. Sorting separated CD4+ and CD8+ T cells out of PBMCs. For this clone: Antigen unknown. Other DNA sequences in this specimen translate into the identical CDR3.

Investigators isolated RNA and reverse transcribed it into cDNA to act as the sequencing template. Here immunoSEQ multiplex PCR was the method, and the copy in TCRdb shows in-frame clones only, minus some. The data show over 150,000 clones, approximately 56% seen once. This material consisted of CD4+ T cells sorted from blood, taken at week 4, from a patient treated with tofacitinib. This receptor was taken from a human donor with alopecia areata. The chain combines TRBV7-2 with TRBJ2-7; TRBD2 matches at 11 bases. DNA for the CDR3: TGTGCCAGCAGCCTCGGGACTAGCGGATCCTACGAGCAGTACTTC. Translation: CASSLGTSGSYEQYF.